This T cell receptor (beta chain) was sequenced for a study of cytomegalovirus exposure and HLA in healthy donors (dated by TCRdb to about 2017). Broadly, across the study: According to an earlier analysis of around 600 of the donors, 200 million or so T cells yielded 120 million or so unique TCR beta sequences and approximately 300 Gb of sequence data. Of the 300 to 450 genotyped donors, over 65% fell in the genetic ancestry cluster associated with self-reported Caucasian donors. Typing coverage varied by locus: roughly 629-630 donors for A, B, C, DRB1 and DQB1; more than 500 for DQA1; about 570 for DPA1; about 450 for DPB1. Donor age, sex, ethnicity and CMV serostatus were compiled alongside the repertoire data. Both class I and class II loci were covered by HLA typing, at four-digit resolution. Among some 400 genotyped donors of the cohort, an average of roughly 230,000 unique TCR beta nucleotide sequences was sequenced per donor, of which 15% to 20% were non-productive. The later analysis used no new phenotypic data to find candidate immune exposures, relying instead on TCR beta sequences and their occurrence across donors. The study was designed to test whether signatures of past pathogen exposure could be identified by cataloging public T cell receptors. The study combined high-throughput TCR immunosequencing, statistical association of individual TCRs with disease status, and machine learning to predict cytomegalovirus infection status. An earlier analysis of approximately 500 of the donors applied high-throughput TCR beta sequencing to assess whether each TCR beta V gene segment acted as functional or pseudogenic. The T cell repertoires of under 750 subjects were profiled by immunosequencing and related to cytomegalovirus serostatus. About five DR-DQ haplotypes were treated as single units for association and clustering because of strong linkage in the cohort. A later genetic analysis took genome-wide SNP genotypes for about three fifths of the 666 donors and used that subset as a discovery cohort. Every repertoire in the discovery cohort had been generated on one and the same sequencing platform. Along with the approximately 700-subject first cohort, a separate validation cohort of 120 different subjects was used. In a later analysis, previously published TCR beta repertoires from several hundred donors were re-analyzed and high-resolution HLA genotyping was added so that TCR occurrence patterns could be studied. An early release that covered fewer than 750 HLA-typed donors contained approximately 300 gigabases of sequencing data and tens of millions of unique TCR sequences.

General findings and caveats noted by the study authors: Several of the top co-occurrence clusters appeared to be linked to parvovirus B19, influenza, CMV and Epstein-Barr virus, according to a later analysis. According to the authors, the approach could potentially be generalized to other disease states and immunological phenotypes. In vitro tests confirmed that three of the cytomegalovirus-associated TCR beta chains recognize cytomegalovirus antigens. The cohort was sequenced for TCR beta chains only, and without alpha or paired-chain data the features that could be detected were limited. In an earlier analysis of some 540 of the donors, most TCR beta V segments appeared in productive rearrangements about 90% or about 30% of the time, broadly matching IMGT annotations. Presence/absence analyses assumed roughly uniform sequencing depth across donors, an assumption that may not hold. The study listed 150 to 200 TCR beta chains as associated with cytomegalovirus. According to a later analysis, most CMV-associated TCR beta chains appeared to be HLA-restricted, and the HLA associations seemed to be driven largely by CMV exposure. According to a later analysis, TCR association rates differed among HLA loci, with DRB1 alleles showing the most associated TCRs and HLA-C alleles showing the fewest. CMV serostatus was the only immune exposure information available for the cohort. Cytomegalovirus status was reported to be diagnosed by the classifier with high specificity and sensitivity in both the original and validation cohorts. In a later analysis, HLA-associated TCR beta chains showed more clonal expansion and lower generation probabilities than non-associated chains that were equally common. When HLA alleles, especially DR and DQ, strongly co-occurred, TCR associations were difficult to assign to individual alleles. Across donors, most TCR sequences were observed very rarely, whereas some public TCRs were present in many individuals. Because the 87-base-pair reads could not distinguish some IMGT-functional V segments, including TRBV6-2 and TRBV6-3, those segments were excluded. Compared with the approximately 720-donor mean, donors in an Asian-associated ancestry cluster had fewer N-insertions in productive TCRs, according to a later genetic analysis. V-gene and J-gene trimming of TCR beta chains was associated with a missense DCLRE1C variant in a later genetic analysis, and the association was replicated in an independent cohort. A cluster of highly shared sequence variants was judged likely to represent a technical artifact of the sequencing pipeline. A further reported finding was that TCR beta sequences accurately predicted the HLA-A and HLA-B alleles for most subjects in the first cohort. In a later analysis, some 17,000 TCR beta sequences were associated with specific HLA alleles at a false discovery rate of 0.05. Because counts were too low, roughly 17 rarely observed V segments, including chromosome 9 orphons, were left out of the earlier analysis of about 500 of the donors. Because HLA typing was missing for some donors at each locus, association tests included only the typed subset. Correlated functional status among segregating V segments might reflect linkage disequilibrium, but an unknown experimental factor could not be ruled out.

Relative to germline, V is 3 bases shorter and J is 3 bases shorter, with 12 bases between their ends. The CDR3 goes from the cysteine to the phenylalanine over 14 residues. Only CDR3 DNA is held: 42 bases, read in frame from base 1. The CDR1 and CDR2 encoded by the germline V gene are SNHLY and FYNNEI. In total, roughly 670 healthy bone marrow donors made up the cohort. Cohort members were all nominally healthy when sampled, although unrecorded immune exposures were likely present. The donor tested CMV seronegative and was one of the 352 seronegative cohort members. Each donor provided a peripheral blood sample, and peripheral blood mononuclear cells were used for TCR beta sequencing. The Qiagen DNeasy Blood Extraction Kit was used to extract genomic DNA from the blood cell samples. Comment on this clone: Its antigen is not yet known. Base qualities are not provided; no much larger clone lies one nucleotide away.

The method was the immunoSEQ multiplex PCR assay. For the multiplex PCR, a mixture combining 60 forward primers for TCR Vbeta segments and 13 reverse primers for TCR Jbeta segments was used. The CDR3 region of rearranged TCR beta genes was amplified from genomic DNA by a multiplex PCR assay. The Illumina HiSeq System was used to sequence the amplified TCR beta libraries as 87-base-pair reads. In the original analysis: A later analysis counted about 80 million unique TCR beta chains across the 666 repertoires, and approximately 11 million of these chains were shared by at least two donors. Raw reads were error-corrected and collapsed into unique sequences by a nearest-neighbor algorithm in which closely related sequences were merged to remove PCR and sequencing errors. To assign V, D and J gene segments, CDR3 sequences were aligned to IMGT reference sequences. For a sequence to be retained, at least a six-nucleotide match to both a V gene segment and a J gene segment was required. A rearrangement was called productive if the CDR3 had no stop codons and remained in frame with V and J, and every other rearrangement was called non-productive. Following IMGT convention, CDR3 was defined as the stretch from the second conserved V-encoded cysteine to the conserved J-encoded phenylalanine. In an earlier analysis of around 640 of the donors, sequences lacking an unambiguous match to a single V gene segment were excluded. An earlier analysis of a few hundred of the donors called V segments functional above 56.7% productive rearrangements and segregating when the between-donor standard deviation exceeded 5%. A statistical classification framework was developed to diagnose cytomegalovirus status using the catalog of TCR beta chain sequences. A later analysis assigned V and J genes by comparing TCR nucleotide sequences with IMGT/GENE-DB human TR gene sequences. Using the TCRdist pipeline, a later analysis assigned CDR3 sequences along with most-parsimonious VDJ recombination scenarios. A later analysis defined each TCR beta chain by its CDR3 amino acid sequence plus V-gene family, and excluded reads lacking a unique V-gene family. A later analysis removed 592 highly shared, low-generation-probability nucleotide sequences to deal with suspected cross-contamination and a sequencing artifact. In a later analysis, a clonal expansion index was calculated for each public chain from normalized within-repertoire ranks of inferred template counts. A later analysis computed generation probabilities with a VDJ recombination model fitted to out-of-frame rearrangements, and checked the results against IGoR. Hypergeometric tests were used in a later analysis to score TCR-TCR, TCR-HLA and TCR-CMV co-occurrence, with a repertoire-size bias correction applied to the TCR pairs. A later analysis estimated false discovery rates by permuting HLA or CMV assignments 20 times. In a later analysis, co-occurring TCRs were grouped using DBSCAN, with TCRdist sequence similarity added in when clustering inside HLA-allele-positive subsets. Repertoires with fewer than 30,000 or more than 120,000 public chains were left out of co-occurrence clustering, as were a handful of repertoires with anomalous nucleotide sharing. Here the immuneACCESS table is served through TCRdb, limited to in-frame sequences with V and J called. Missing clones are a known gap in these copies; in checked studies unresolved V genes cover under half, and the rest lacks a known reason. V and J calls and clone size are as listed in that table; D and trimming were resolved from the DNA. This sample lists about 55,000 clones; 65% to 85% were detected once. Approximately 2.4% of the sample is taken by the ten largest.

This receptor was taken from a female donor in good health and CMV-seronegative. Sequencing was carried out using PBMCs. This sequence uses TRBV2 and TRBJ2-7; the D gene lacks a confident call. The sequenced DNA: TGTGCCAGCAGTGAGGAATCATCAGGCTACGAGCAGTACTTC. Translated, this is CASSEESSGYEQYF.